The rows below give T cell receptor beta chains drawn from one sample of a study of cytomegalovirus exposure and HLA in healthy donors. The table came from immunoSEQ multiplex PCR; TCRdb's copy has only in-frame clones and leaves some out. The data contain approximately 200,000 clones, about 83% of them singletons. The sample was PBMCs. These receptors were collected from a woman in her twenties or thirties in good health and CMV-seropositive. CDR3s include the opening cysteine and the closing phenylalanine or tryptophan.

J: TRBJ2-7; length: 14; V: TRBV2; CDR3: CASRMELRSYEQYF
J: TRBJ2-5; length: 16; V: TRBV6-5; CDR3: CASSYSILAGVETQYF
J: TRBJ2-3; length: 14; V: TRBV21-1; CDR3: CASGRSGSTDTQYF
J: TRBJ1-2; length: 17; V: TRBV5-1; CDR3: CASSLSPDTFLVYGYTF
J: TRBJ2-3; length: 16; V: TRBV27; CDR3: CASSPAGARGTDTQYF
J: TRBJ2-7; length: 14; V: TRBV7-7; CDR3: CASSQGQGSREQYF
J: TRBJ2-1; length: 13; V: TRBV28; CDR3: CASYGGPNNEQFF
J: TRBJ1-1; length: 14; V: TRBV6-1; CDR3: CASPGAKEGTEAFF
J: TRBJ2-3; length: 12; V: TRBV6-6; CDR3: CASSSIADTQYF
J: TRBJ2-7; length: 16; V: TRBV7-8; CDR3: CASSPLGTSGSYEQYF
J: TRBJ1-4; length: 12; V: TRBV6-1; CDR3: CATTPFNEKLFF
J: TRBJ1-1; length: 15; V: TRBV10-3; CDR3: CAISDARVKSTEAFF
J: TRBJ2-5; length: 13; V: TRBV5-4; CDR3: CASSPTEKETQYF
J: TRBJ1-2; length: 15; V: TRBV2; CDR3: CASSGTASPNYGYTF
J: NA; length: 15; V: TRBV4-2; CDR3: CASSQGRGQTYEQYF
J: TRBJ2-3; length: 22; V: TRBV19; CDR3: CASKPRGLAGGPVLRSRDTQYF
J: TRBJ2-7; length: 12; V: TRBV6-5; CDR3: CASNNRAYEQYF
J: TRBJ1-5; length: 18; V: TRBV7-3; CDR3: CASSLTGRGASRNQPQHF
J: TRBJ2-7; length: 15; V: TRBV27; CDR3: CASSTNDRAGYEQYF
J: TRBJ2-3; length: 14; V: TRBV6-6; CDR3: CASTLAGGGDTQYF
J: TRBJ2-7; length: 15; V: TRBV28; CDR3: CASSPTGWVAYEQYF
J: TRBJ2-3; length: 14; V: TRBV2; CDR3: CASPLAGGTDTQYF
J: TRBJ1-1; length: 13; V: TRBV28; CDR3: CASQGTMNTEAFF
J: TRBJ1-4; length: 15; V: TRBV28; CDR3: CASSSFRGVGEKLFF
J: TRBJ2-1; length: 11; V: TRBV6-1; CDR3: CASSRVYEQFF
J: TRBJ2-5; length: 12; V: TRBV5-1; CDR3: CASRDRGETQYF
J: TRBJ2-5; length: 15; V: TRBV19; CDR3: CASSPTGGRGETQYF
J: TRBJ2-7; length: 14; V: TRBV6-5; CDR3: CASSNDRELYEQYF
J: TRBJ1-5; length: 14; V: TRBV6-6; CDR3: CASSLGGVNQPQHF
J: TRBJ2-7; length: 12; V: TRBV6-6; CDR3: CASSDPYAAQYF
J: TRBJ2-7; length: 10; V: TRBV28; CDR3: CASSYNEQYF
J: TRBJ2-7; length: 15; V: TRBV19; CDR3: CASSIGLRPPYEQYF
J: TRBJ2-7; length: 12; V: TRBV2; CDR3: CASSLIAGEQYF
J: TRBJ1-2; length: 14; V: TRBV2; CDR3: CASSKIRGGHGYTF
J: TRBJ2-5; length: 15; V: TRBV15; CDR3: CATSPEGTIQETQYF
J: TRBJ1-2; length: 18; V: TRBV10-3; CDR3: CAITAGQGAGSGVNGYTF
J: TRBJ2-5; length: 16; V: TRBV27; CDR3: CASSFLRGVPQETQYF
J: TRBJ2-2; length: 13; V: TRBV9; CDR3: CASSVYDSGELFF
J: TRBJ2-3; length: 14; V: TRBV19; CDR3: CASSRSGLTDTQYF
J: TRBJ1-5; length: 14; V: TRBV7-2; CDR3: CASSNGRGNQPQHF
J: TRBJ1-4; length: 15; V: TRBV6-4; CDR3: CASSEVTGGSEKLFF
J: TRBJ2-7; length: 12; V: TRBV10-3; CDR3: CAIRDRVSEQYF
J: TRBJ1-3; length: 12; V: TRBV13; CDR3: CASSLTGNTIYF